This T cell receptor beta chain was observed in a study of blood T cell repertoires in COVID-19. Turning to the study itself: Donors in the United States, Italy and Spain gave samples during acute or convalescent COVID-19. Nucleic acid was either cDNA or gDNA, and it came from T cells, B-cell-depleted T cells, or PBMCs.

The germline CDR1 and CDR2 sequences are KGHDR and SFDVKD. J was trimmed by 8 bases and V by 1 base; bases with no gene match: 7. This CDR3 spans 17 amino acids. Authors' methods: Estimated nucleated cell counts came from reference gene primer amplification. Clones were sequenced by immunoSEQ multiplex PCR, and TCRdb holds only the in-frame ones, with some missing. V and J calls plus clone size are reproduced from that table; the DNA served to infer D and trimming. The table shows some 120,000 clones, with 90% occurring only once. The chain links TRBV24-1 to TRBJ2-1; 13 bases are shared with TRBD2. This receptor was identified in a man aged 50 or older with active COVID-19. The sequencing sample was made of peripheral blood. CDR3 bases: TGTGCCACCAGTGATTTCCCCGGACTAGCGGGAGAGGATGAGCAGTTCTTC. The encoded protein is CATSDFPGLAGEDEQFF.